The source of this T cell receptor beta chain is a study of T cell responses to AZD1222 COVID-19 vaccine. Sequenced by immunoSEQ multiplex PCR; TCRdb stores in-frame clones only, minus some. The table lists about 140,000 clones, approximately 91% of them singletons. This clone was counted once. The CDR3 runs to 15 residues. Germline CDR1 is MDHEN and CDR2 is SYDVKM. V dropped 5 bases and J dropped 8 bases, with 21 bases sitting between them. The genes are TRBV28 and TRBJ1-2; D might be TRBD1 (5 bases). This clonotype originated in an adult in good health. The source material was peripheral blood, sampled on day 0 of AZD1222 vaccination. CDR3 sequence: CASSLTQEGIGGYTF. CDR3 nucleotides: TGTGCCAGCAGTCTCACGCAGGAGGGGATAGGGGGCTACACCTTC.